The 30 T cell receptor beta chains below all came from one sample that was sequenced in a study of post-analysis software for immune sequencing data. Every TCR beta cDNA library bore unique molecular identifiers. Each CDR3 protein is one row after TCRdb ran MiXCR on the PCR reads. The sample includes 380,000 or so distinct CDR3 sequences, roughly 30% of them seen just once. No antigens are known for them. Study-wide findings and caveats: Several TRBV segments occurring more often in patients than controls included TRBV5-6, TRBV5-1 and TRBV20-1.

The material sequenced was blood. These receptors originate from a girl under 18 with multiple sclerosis.

The genes are TRBV5-5 and TRBJ2-3; possibly TRBD1 for D (6 bases). The CDR3 has 14 amino acids. Germline V gene data show CDR1 as SGHKS and CDR2 as YYEKEE (reference sequence). Trimming left V 2 bases short and J 2 bases short, with 9 bases between. CDR3 sequence reads: CASSFRDITDTQYF. In DNA form, the CDR3 reads TGTGCCAGCAGCTTCCGGGACATCACAGATACGCAGTATTTT.

About this clonotype: Without the conserved terminal phenylalanine or tryptophan, this CDR3 likely stems from a read error. This chain uses TRBV12-3 or TRBV12-4 with TRBJ2-3, with 10 positions matching TRBD2. The CDR3 is made up of 18 amino acids. Germline trimming cut 3 bases from V and 2 bases from J; bases unmatched to any gene: 11. This CDR3 reads CASSLGGFSGGITDTQYS. The CDR3 bases are TGTGCCAGCAGTTTGGGGGGCTTTAGCGGGGGGATCACAGATACGCAGTATTCT.

This clonotype was seen repeatedly, ten times or more. The chain links TRBV4-1 to TRBJ2-1; unclear D gene. Germline assignment: CDR1 MGHRA and CDR2 YSYEKL. Trimming left V 0 bases short and J 8 bases short, with 11 bases between. The CDR3 is made up of 14 amino acids. The CDR3 nucleotides read TGCGCCAGCAGCCAAGATTATGAACGAGATGAGCAGTTCTTC. As protein: CASSQDYERDEQFF.

This clonotype was detected once. The chain is built from TRBV18 and TRBJ2-4; D uncertain. The CDR3 totals 15 residues. Trimming stripped 6 bases from V and 15 bases from J, with 27 bases between. Germline CDR1 and CDR2: KGHSH and LQKENI. The chain's CDR3 is CASSWRGDGDKKLYF. CDR3 DNA sequence: TGTGCCAGCTCTTGGCGCGGAGACGGAGACAAGAAGTTGTACTTC.

The chain links TRBV7-9 to TRBJ2-2, with 7 bases lining up with TRBD1. This CDR3 is 14 amino acids long. Germline assignment: CDR1 SEHNR and CDR2 FQNEAQ (reference sequence). J was trimmed by 5 bases and V by 5 bases; bases with no gene match: 5. In nucleotides, the CDR3 is TGTGCCAGCAGCCAGGGACAGCCAACCGGGGAGCTGTTTTTT. Its protein product is CASSQGQPTGELFF.

In its sample, this clonotype was seen a few times. The rearrangement joins TRBV15 to TRBJ2-6; D possibly corresponds to TRBD2 (5 bases). The CDR3 contains 15 residues. Germline V CDR1 and CDR2: LNHNV, YYDKDF (reference sequence). V lost 3 bases, J lost 0 bases, and 6 bases lay in between. CDR3 residues: CATSRTTSGANVLTF. DNA of the CDR3: TGTGCCACCAGCAGGACTACCTCTGGGGCCAACGTCCTGACTTTC.

The chain is built from TRBV29-1 and TRBJ2-1; TRBD1 is a possible D gene (7 bases). With 5 bases removed from V and 6 bases from J, the gap between germline ends came to 11 bases. Germline V CDR1 and CDR2: SQVTM, ANQGSEA. The CDR3 extends over 12 amino acids. CDR3: CSVSQGGNEQFF. DNA of the CDR3: TGCAGCGTTTCTCAGGGGGGCAATGAGCAGTTCTTC.

This clonotype was counted ten times or more. V and J are TRBV29-1 and TRBJ2-1; 11 nucleotides match TRBD2. In germline, CDR1 is SQVTM, CDR2 ANQGSEA. J lost 0 bases, V lost 7 bases, and 2 bases had no gene match. CDR3 size: 14 residues. DNA for the CDR3: TGCAGCGCTAGCGGGGGGCTCTCCTACAATGAGCAGTTCTTC. This translates into CSASGGLSYNEQFF.

The chain recombines TRBV20-1 with TRBJ1-2; 9 nucleotides match TRBD1. After removal of 6 bases from V and 7 bases from J, the junction contained 9 bases not matched to a gene. The CDR3 extends over 13 amino acids. Germline V gene lookup returns CDR1 DFQATT and CDR2 SNEGSKA (reference sequence). In nucleotides, the CDR3 is TGCAGTGCCAACCCCGGGACAGGGTTTGGCTACACCTTC. It codes for CSANPGTGFGYTF.

This clonotype was counted only a few times. The chain recombines TRBV12-3 or TRBV12-4 with TRBJ2-4; D may be TRBD1 (6 bases). V was trimmed by 6 bases and J by 2 bases, leaving 14 bases between them. The CDR3 contains 15 residues. CDR3 in DNA: TGTGCCAGCAGAACGACTGGGACAACCAAAAACATTCAGTACTTC. It encodes CASRTTGTTKNIQYF.

This clonotype was counted a few times. The chain employs TRBV12-3 or TRBV12-4 and TRBJ1-2, with D possibly TRBD1 on 6 matching bases. The ends were cut back, 3 bases at V and 8 bases at J, with 16 bases in the middle. The CDR3 contains 14 residues. In DNA form, the CDR3 reads TGTGCCAGCAGTTTCGGGGGCACCACGGGAGGCTACACCTTC. Translating gives CASSFGGTTGGYTF.

This clonotype was found a few times. One junction end does not reproduce the germline sequence, and a read error may be involved. This chain uses TRBV4-1 with TRBJ1-2; 8 bases line up with TRBD1. The CDR3 runs 14 residues. Germline-derived CDR1 and CDR2 are MGHRA and YSYEKL. The CDR3 DNA sequence: TGCGCTAGCAGCCCCTTACCGGGACAGGATGGCTACACCTTC. It codes for CASSPLPGQDGYTF.

The rearrangement links TRBV7-9 to TRBJ2-3; 9 positions match TRBD1. Germline trimming cut 5 bases from V and 2 bases from J; bases unmatched to any gene: 11. From germline, CDR1 is SEHNR and CDR2 FQNEAQ (reference sequence). CDR3 length: 17 residues. The CDR3 loop is CASSPNRDRDPTDTQYF. The CDR3 DNA follows: TGTGCCAGCAGCCCAAACCGGGACAGGGATCCCACAGATACGCAGTATTTT.

V is TRBV20-1 and J is TRBJ1-4; 7 nucleotides line up with TRBD1. Looked up from germline, CDR1 is DFQATT and CDR2 is SNEGSKA (reference sequence). V shed 1 base, J shed 3 bases, and the junction held 14 bases outside the gene matches. The CDR3 has 18 residues. CDR3 sequence reads: CSARAHTGAVGANEKLFF. CDR3 coding DNA: TGCAGTGCTAGAGCCCACACAGGGGCAGTAGGAGCTAATGAAAAACTGTTTTTT.

In this sample, this clonotype turned up a few times. The chain carries TRBV7-2 and TRBJ2-5; D possibly corresponds to TRBD2 (7 bases). The germline V gene has CDR1 SGHTA and CDR2 FQGNSA. Trimming left V 5 bases short and J 3 bases short, with 16 bases between. The CDR3 consists of 15 residues. CDR3 residues: CASSPPRGAKETQYF. In DNA form, the CDR3 reads TGTGCCAGCAGCCCCCCCCGGGGGGCGAAAGAGACCCAGTACTTC.

The rearrangement links TRBV6-1 to TRBJ1-3; D call uncertain. The CDR3 spans 14 residues. The V end lost 2 bases, the J end lost 1 base, and 6 bases lay between the germline ends. CDR1 is MNHNS, CDR2 SASEGT, per germline. CDR3 sequence: CASSELWSGNTIYF. Written as DNA, the CDR3 is TGTGCCAGCAGTGAATTGTGGTCTGGAAACACCATATATTTT.

The V call is TRBV29-1, the J call TRBJ2-5; tentative D call: TRBD1 (5 bases). The ends were cut back, 5 bases at V and 4 bases at J, with 8 bases in the middle. CDR1 is SQVTM and CDR2 is ANQGSEA in the germline V gene. The CDR3 has 11 residues. The CDR3 loop is CSVTQGETQYF. Here the CDR3 DNA reads TGCAGCGTTACCCAGGGAGAGACCCAGTACTTC.

The V call is TRBV7-8, the J call TRBJ2-5; 7 nucleotides align to TRBD2. The J call may be incorrect, as the DNA end agrees better with TRBJ2-7. Germline CDR1 and CDR2: SGHVS and FQNEAQ. This CDR3 spans 12 amino acids. Here the CDR3 reads CASSWTSNEQYF. The CDR3 coding sequence is TGTGCCAGCAGCTGGACTAGTAACGAGCAGTACTTC.

This clonotype has at least ten counts. This sequence joins TRBV20-1 and TRBJ2-3; D perhaps matches TRBD1 (7 bases). Germline CDR1 and CDR2: DFQATT and SNEGSKA (reference sequence). The CDR3 length is 13 residues. CDR3 amino acids: CRGGGASTDTQYF. The CDR3 DNA is TGCAGAGGGGGCGGGGCTAGCACAGATACGCAGTATTTT.

This chain uses TRBV3-1 with TRBJ2-7; D unclear. Germline CDR1 reads LGHDT; CDR2 reads YNNKEL (reference sequence). The CDR3 sequence is 14 residues long. Trimming took 1 base from V and 2 from J, leaving 9 bases between them. The CDR3 reads CASSQGLGTYEQYF. The DNA for the CDR3 is TGTGCCAGCAGCCAAGGCCTTGGGACCTACGAGCAGTACTTC.

The chain is built from TRBV5-6 and TRBJ2-7; 11 bases fit TRBD1. The trim removed 4 bases at V and 2 bases at J, leaving 11 bases unmatched. Germline CDR1 is SGHDT and CDR2 is YYEEEE. The CDR3 sequence is 17 residues long. CDR3 region: CASSIGQGAKGAYEQYF. The CDR3 DNA is TGTGCCAGCAGCATAGGACAGGGGGCGAAGGGGGCCTACGAGCAGTACTTC.

There are a few counts of this clonotype. The chain carries TRBV20-1 and TRBJ2-7; D gene ambiguous. The V gene lost 6 bases and the J gene lost 2 bases, with 14 bases spanning the gap. The CDR3 runs to 13 residues. Germline V gene lookup returns CDR1 DFQATT and CDR2 SNEGSKA (reference sequence). Here the CDR3 DNA reads TGCAGTGCCACTCTAAGCGATCCCTACGAGCAGTACTTC. It encodes CSATLSDPYEQYF.

CDR3 bases: TGTGCCAGCAGCCCAACAGGTGTTAATGGCTACACCTTC. The encoded protein is CASSPTGVNGYTF. The V gene is TRBV7-9, the J gene TRBJ1-2; possible D gene TRBD1, 5 bases. Germline lookup yields CDR1 SEHNR and CDR2 FQNEAQ (reference sequence). The V end was cut by 5 bases, the J end by 6 bases, with 13 bases between. The CDR3 spans 13 residues.

In its sample, this clonotype was seen a few times. The chain has TRBV15 and TRBJ2-3, with D perhaps being TRBD1 or TRBD2 (5 bases each). The CDR3 has 12 residues. The germline CDR1 and CDR2 sequences are LNHNV and YYDKDF (reference sequence). Trimming left V 5 bases short and J 10 bases short, with 13 bases between. This chain's CDR3 is CATSLTVGAQYF. The CDR3 DNA is TGTGCCACCAGCCTAACCGTGGGGGCGCAGTATTTT.

This clonotype turned up a few times. The J gene is TRBJ2-7, the V gene TRBV7-6; 7 bases fit TRBD1. Germline lookup yields CDR1 SGHVS and CDR2 FNYEAQ. V shed 5 bases and J 4 bases; nucleotides not matched to a gene: 14. The CDR3 contains 16 residues. The CDR3 DNA reads TGTGCCAGCAGCCAAGACGGCAGGGGGTTAGGGTACGAGCAGTACTTC. It codes for CASSQDGRGLGYEQYF.

The V call is TRBV6-1, the J call TRBJ1-5; 9 bases match TRBD1. The CDR3 extends over 15 amino acids. The V segment lost 6 bases and the J segment 0 bases; nucleotides outside the gene matches: 3. Germline values: CDR1 MNHNS, CDR2 SASEGT. The DNA for the CDR3 is TGTGCCAGCAGGACAGGGGGTAATAGCAATCAGCCCCAGCATTTT. Translated: CASRTGGNSNQPQHF.

The chain couples TRBV18 to TRBJ1-6; D not resolved. The V gene's germline CDR1 is KGHSH and CDR2 LQKENI. Trimming pared 5 bases from V and 10 bases from J, leaving 18 bases between. The CDR3 totals 15 residues. In DNA form, the CDR3 reads TGTGCCAGCTCAACACACCGGGATCGGCGGTCACCCCTCCACTTT. This translates into CASSTHRDRRSPLHF.

The CDR3: CANGGTSGYNEQFF. The CDR3 nucleotides read TGTGCCAATGGGGGGACTAGCGGATACAATGAGCAGTTCTTC. The chain uses TRBV28 and TRBJ2-1, with 11 bases fitting TRBD2. With 10 bases clipped from V and 4 bases from J, the junction kept 6 bases outside the gene matches. CDR1 is MDHEN and CDR2 is SYDVKM in the germline V gene. This CDR3 contains 14 residues.

This clonotype was observed a handful of times. This chain joins TRBV29-1 and TRBJ2-5; 8 bases line up with TRBD1. Germline V gene lookup returns CDR1 SQVTM and CDR2 ANQGSEA. The V segment lost 6 bases and the J segment 4 bases; nucleotides outside the gene matches: 19. The CDR3 has 17 amino acids. The DNA for the CDR3 is TGCAGCGTCGGGGCGGGACAGGTATTAACAGGAGGAGAGACCCAGTACTTC. Translation: CSVGAGQVLTGGETQYF.

This chain joins TRBV11-2 and TRBJ1-1, with D perhaps matching TRBD1 (6 bases). CDR1 and CDR2 from the germline V gene are SGHAT and FQNNGV. V was cut by 4 bases and J by 2 bases, with 14 bases left in between. CDR3 size: 15 residues. The CDR3 DNA follows: TGTGCCAGCAGCTCCATACGGGGGGCCAACACTGAAGCTTTCTTT. Encoded protein: CASSSIRGANTEAFF.